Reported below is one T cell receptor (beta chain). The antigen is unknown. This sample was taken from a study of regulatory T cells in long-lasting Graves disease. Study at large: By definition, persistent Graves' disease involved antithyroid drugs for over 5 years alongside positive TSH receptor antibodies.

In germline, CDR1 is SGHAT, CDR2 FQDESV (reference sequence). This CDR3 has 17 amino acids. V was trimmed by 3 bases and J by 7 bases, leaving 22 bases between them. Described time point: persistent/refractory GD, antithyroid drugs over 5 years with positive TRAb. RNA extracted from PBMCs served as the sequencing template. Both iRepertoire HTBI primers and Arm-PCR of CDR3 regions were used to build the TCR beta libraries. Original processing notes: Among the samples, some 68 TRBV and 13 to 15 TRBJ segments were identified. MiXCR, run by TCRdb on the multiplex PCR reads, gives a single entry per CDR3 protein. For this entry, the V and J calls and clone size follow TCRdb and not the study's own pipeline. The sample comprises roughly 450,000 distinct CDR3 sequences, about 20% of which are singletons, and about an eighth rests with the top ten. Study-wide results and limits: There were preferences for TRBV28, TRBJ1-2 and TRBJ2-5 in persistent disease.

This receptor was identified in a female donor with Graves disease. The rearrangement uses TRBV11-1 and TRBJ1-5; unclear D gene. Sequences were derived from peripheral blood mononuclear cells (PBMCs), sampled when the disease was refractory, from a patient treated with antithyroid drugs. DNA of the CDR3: TGTGCCAGCAGCTTCCTCGAGGAGGTCCCTGCGGGACAGCCCCAGCATTTT. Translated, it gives CASSFLEEVPAGQPQHF.